The following is a T cell receptor (beta chain) sequence with its context. This sample is drawn from a study of blood T cell repertoires in COVID-19. Study as a whole: Samples of COVID-19 (acute and convalescent) were obtained from the United States, Italy and Spain. PBMCs, B-cell-depleted T cells, or T cells were the source of the cDNA or gDNA that made up the material.

Profiled with immunoSEQ multiplex PCR; TCRdb holds only in-frame clones, not every one. This table has about 99,000 clones, more than 70% appearing once. The V end lost 3 bases, the J end lost 1 base, and 7 bases lay between the germline ends. The CDR3 is 14 amino acids. Germline lookup yields CDR1 LNHDA and CDR2 SQIVND (reference sequence). Sequenced material: peripheral blood. The sequence was collected from a woman aged 60-70 years with acute or convalescent COVID-19. The chain joins TRBV19 to TRBJ1-5; unclear D gene. This chain's CDR3 is CASSMRESNQPQHF. As DNA, the CDR3 is TGTGCCAGTAGTATGCGGGAGAGCAATCAGCCCCAGCATTTT.